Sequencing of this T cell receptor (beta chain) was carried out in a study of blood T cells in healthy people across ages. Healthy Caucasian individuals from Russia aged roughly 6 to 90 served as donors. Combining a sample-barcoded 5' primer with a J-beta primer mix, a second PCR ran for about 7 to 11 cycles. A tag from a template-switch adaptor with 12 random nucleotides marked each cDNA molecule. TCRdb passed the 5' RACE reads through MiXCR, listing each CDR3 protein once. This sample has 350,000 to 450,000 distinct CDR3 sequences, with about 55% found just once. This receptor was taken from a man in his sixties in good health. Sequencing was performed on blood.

Here the CDR3 reads CASGSQSSEQYF. The DNA for the CDR3 is TGTGCTAGTGGTTCGCAGTCTAGCGAGCAGTACTTC. The gene calls are TRBV12-5 and TRBJ2-5; the D is unclear. The closer fit of TRBJ2-7 to the DNA end suggests the J call may be wrong. The CDR3 length is 12 residues. The germline gives CDR1 LGHNT, CDR2 FRNRAP.